The clone carrying this T cell receptor beta chain was counted many times. This sample was included in a study of read filtering for tumor transcriptome and immune sequencing. Molecular barcoded adaptors covering alpha/delta and beta/gamma chains were used on 400 to 450 ng RNA. TCRdb called the reads again in MiXCR, with one record for every CDR3 protein. In the table there are under 25,000 distinct CDR3 sequences, approximately 14% of which are singletons. This receptor was identified in a donor at least 40 years old with multiple myeloma. Sequencing was done on a sample of a population of CD138-negative cells sorted from bone marrow.

The CDR3 sequence: CSARDKPYEQYF. For the CDR3, the DNA is TGCAGTGCTAGAGATAAGCCCTACGAGCAGTACTTC. This chain links TRBV20-1 with TRBJ2-7, with no clear D. Germline lookup yields CDR1 DFQATT and CDR2 SNEGSKA (reference sequence). V lost 0 bases and J 2 bases, leaving 5 bases between the germline ends. The CDR3 is 12 residues long.